This TCR beta chain appears in the sequencing data of a study of beta chain features in type 1 diabetes. Every isolated RNA sample was fully reverse transcribed, so sequencing captured expressed TCRB transcripts. Naive, central memory and regulatory T cell samples averaged about 3.5 million reads. The method was immunoSEQ multiplex PCR; TCRdb's version includes in-frame clones alone and lacks a portion of them. There are around 240,000 clones in the sample; under 70% occur only once, and 0.053% lies in the top ten. The single heparinised draw taken from each donor contained about 100 mL of blood on average. Via CD45RO/CCR7/CD25/CD127/CD95/CD27, cells of the CD4+ naive, central memory, regulatory and stem cell-like memory subsets were sorted. The CDR3 contains 12 residues. The germline V gene has CDR1 SGDLS and CDR2 YYNGEE. V lost 0 bases to trimming and J lost 3 bases, with 3 bases between them.

Sequencing was done on a sample of naive CD4+ T cells from blood. V and J are TRBV9 and TRBJ1-2; D remains ambiguous. The origin of this receptor is a man aged 30 to 39 in good health. The chain's CDR3 is CASSVGDYGYTF. CDR3 bases: TGTGCCAGCAGCGTAGGTGACTATGGCTACACCTTC.